The clone carrying this T cell receptor beta chain was found many times. The target antigen is unknown. As processed by the authors: Construction of a distant-metastasis classifier for papillary thyroid cancer relied on CDR3 differences across clinicopathological groups. TCRdb reanalyzed the PCR reads via MiXCR. TCRdb, rather than the study authors, made the V and J calls. The repertoire includes 24,000 or so clones, 13% of them detected once, and 4% to 6% sits in the top ten. This sample stems from a study of metastatic and nonmetastatic thyroid tumors. Across the whole study: Blood and tumor or nodule tissue repertoires from malignant and benign thyroid patients were compared. Study conclusions and caveats: Reports indicated that malignant thyroid tumors showed significantly higher TCR beta diversity than benign nodules did, in blood and tumor.

Patients underwent thyroid surgery, and none had received any treatment before it. CDR3 length: 16 amino acids. Germline CDR1 SGHDT, CDR2 YYEEEE. Deletions cut 4 bases from V and 4 bases from J, with 17 bases between. The sample consisted of blood. The sequence came from a female donor with papillary thyroid cancer or a benign thyroid nodule (not recorded which). Some clones in this sample may be carry-over from other donors' samples. V gene TRBV5-6 combines with J gene TRBJ2-2; D not resolved. CDR3 bases: TGTGCCAGCAGCGGGTTGGCCGGTCCCGGCACCGGGGAGCTGTTTTTT. It specifies CASSGLAGPGTGELFF.